This T cell receptor (beta chain) is from a study of early T cells in non-severe SARS-CoV-2 infection (dated by TCRdb to the early 2020s). With regard to the full study: TCR sequencing used bulk RNA from unsorted whole blood, so alpha and beta chains could not be paired.

Summary of the overall study and its limitations: Matching against VDJdb was skewed toward anti-spike CD8 responses, likely underestimated virus-specific expansions, and missed private and CD4 specificities.

The library came from 5' RACE. Instrument used: NextSeq 500. Unique molecular identifiers were attached to individual cDNA molecules in the TCR library protocol so that sequencing error and PCR bias could be corrected. TCR alpha and beta chains were both sequenced, and the abundances of alpha and beta sequences in each sample were closely correlated with each other. The paper's data handling went like this. Decombinator V4 was used to perform V gene, J gene and CDR3 annotation of TCR sequences. TCRs were defined as expanded if a significant change between any two time points was detected under a Poisson model with p below 0.0001. TCR abundances were normalised to the total number of TCRs sequenced in each sample and reported as counts per million. TRAV1-2 paired with TRAJ12, TRAJ20 or TRAJ33 defined MAIT TCRs, while TRAV10 paired with TRAJ18 defined iNKT TCRs. A search of VDJdb, accessed on 1 November 2021, was run for TCRs annotated to CMV, EBV and SARS-CoV-2, with TCRs annotated for multiple antigens excluded. TCRdb redid the processing of the public reads, applying fastp at Q25 and MiXCR, and retained in-frame beta chains. Each entry is one CDR3 protein sequence, shown with its most common DNA and genes. The V and J calls and clone size are TCRdb's, not the authors'. The sample table records 45,000 to 55,000 distinct CDR3 sequences; 9.5% to 13% of these occur just once. The biggest ten clones account for roughly 10% of the sample.

CDR1 is given as SGHTA and CDR2 as FQGNSA, both from the germline V gene. V is pruned by 6 bases and J by 7 bases, leaving 8 bases of the junction without a gene match. The CDR3 numbers 13 residues from cysteine through phenylalanine. Only the CDR3 part of the read is kept: 39 bases, read in frame from the first base. This clonotype came up a few times. The antigen this receptor binds is unknown. Per-base quality was not reported, and no clone a single base away is much larger than it. Set within a cohort of healthcare workers in London, UK, this nested case-control study involved weekly PCR testing of nasopharyngeal swabs along with blood sampling. Healthcare workers were recruited during the week of the UK lockdown, between 23 and 31 March 2020, and followed weekly for up to 16 weeks.

The sequence joins TRBV7-2 to TRBJ2-5; TRBD2 matches 7 bases in the middle. This sequence was found in an adult who was a healthcare worker with PCR-confirmed SARS-CoV-2 infection or an uninfected control (not recorded which). Sequenced: whole blood. The DNA sequence is as follows: TGTGCCAGCAGACCACTAGCGAGGGTGACCCAGTACTTC. This codes for CASRPLARVTQYF.